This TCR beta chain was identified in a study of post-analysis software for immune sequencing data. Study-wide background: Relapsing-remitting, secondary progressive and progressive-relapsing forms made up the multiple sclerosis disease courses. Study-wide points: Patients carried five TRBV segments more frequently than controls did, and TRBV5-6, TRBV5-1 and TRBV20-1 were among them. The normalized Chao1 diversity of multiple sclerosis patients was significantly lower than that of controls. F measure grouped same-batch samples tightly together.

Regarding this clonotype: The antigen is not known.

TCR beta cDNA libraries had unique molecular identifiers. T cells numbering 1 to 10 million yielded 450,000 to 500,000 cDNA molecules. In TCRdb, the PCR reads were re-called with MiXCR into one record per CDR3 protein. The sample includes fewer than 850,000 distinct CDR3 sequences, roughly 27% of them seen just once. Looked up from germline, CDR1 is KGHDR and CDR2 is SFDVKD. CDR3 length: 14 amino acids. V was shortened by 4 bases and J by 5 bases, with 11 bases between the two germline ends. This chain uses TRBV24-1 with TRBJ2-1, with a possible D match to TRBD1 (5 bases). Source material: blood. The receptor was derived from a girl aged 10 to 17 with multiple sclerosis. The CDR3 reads CATSDPRQNNEQFF. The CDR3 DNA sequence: TGTGCCACCAGTGACCCTCGACAGAACAATGAGCAGTTCTTC.